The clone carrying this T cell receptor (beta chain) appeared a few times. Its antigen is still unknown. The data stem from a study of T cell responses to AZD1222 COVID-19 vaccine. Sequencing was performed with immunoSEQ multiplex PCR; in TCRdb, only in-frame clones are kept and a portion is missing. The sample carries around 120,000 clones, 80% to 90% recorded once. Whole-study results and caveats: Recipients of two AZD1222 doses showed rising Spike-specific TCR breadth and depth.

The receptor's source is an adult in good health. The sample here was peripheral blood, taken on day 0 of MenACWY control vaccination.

In nucleotides, the CDR3 is TGCGCCAGCAGCGTGGGACTAGCGGGTTCCTACAATGAGCAGTTCTTC. It yields the protein CASSVGLAGSYNEQFF. V is TRBV5-1 and J is TRBJ2-1; TRBD2 agrees at 12 bases. Germline V gene lookup returns CDR1 SGHRS and CDR2 YFSETQ. The CDR3 consists of 16 residues. Unmatched junction bases numbered 3, after V lost 4 bases and J lost 1 base.